One sample yielded the 5 T cell receptor beta chains listed below, sequenced in a study of PD-1 blockade in classical Hodgkin lymphoma. Each of the patients experienced relapse following autologous stem cell transplantation, and their brentuximab vedotin exposure differed. The assay was immunoSEQ multiplex PCR, and TCRdb's table has in-frame clones only and misses some. This table has 8,500 to 14,000 clones, roughly 79% appearing once. Sequenced here: peripheral blood mononuclear cells (PBMCs), sampled before the second cycle of nivolumab. The receptor set was obtained from a human donor with classical Hodgkin lymphoma.

This clone was counted between two and nine times. V is TRBV7-2 and J is TRBJ1-3, with D possibly matching TRBD1 (6 bases). V lost 10 bases to trimming and J lost 0 bases, with 16 bases between them. This CDR3 contains 15 residues. Germline CDR1 is SGHTA and CDR2 is FQGNSA. The CDR3 protein is CATTRGPGSGNTIYF. The CDR3 nucleotides read TGTGCCACAACGCGGGGGCCTGGCTCTGGAAACACCATATATTTT. Full variable domain (missing parts from reference TRBV7-2 and TRBJ1-3): GAGVSQSPSNKVTEKGKDVELRCDPISGHTALYWYRQSLGQGLEFLIYFQGNSAPDKSGLPSDRFSAERTGGSVSTLTIQRTQQEDSAVYLCATTRGPGSGNTIYFGEGSWLTVV.

Turning to this clone: At one boundary the junction diverges from the germline segment, which might be a read error. V and J are TRBV9 and TRBJ2-2; a weak D match, TRBD1 (6 bases). The CDR3 sequence is 16 residues long. From germline, CDR1 is SGDLS and CDR2 YYNGEE. In nucleotides, the CDR3 is TGTGCCGGCAGCGTAGTCCCCCAGGGGAGCACCGGGGAGCTGTTTTTT. It specifies CAGSVVPQGSTGELFF.

This sequence joins TRBV19 and TRBJ1-1; weak D call: TRBD1 (6 bases). Trimming cost V 9 bases and J 0 bases, with 14 bases left between them. CDR3 length: 14 residues. Germline CDR1 reads LNHDA; CDR2 reads SQIVND (reference sequence). CDR3: CASTQGFVNTEAFF. The CDR3 nucleotides read TGTGCCAGCACTCAGGGGTTTGTGAACACTGAAGCTTTCTTT.

The chain employs TRBV5-4 and TRBJ1-2; D gene ambiguous. The CDR3 is 13 residues long. V was trimmed by 4 bases and J by 4 bases, leaving 11 bases between them. The germline CDR1 and CDR2 sequences are SGHNT and YYREEE (reference sequence). CDR3 DNA sequence: TGTGCCAGCAGCAGGCCCGAGGCCTATGGCTACACCTTC. Its translation: CASSRPEAYGYTF.

The chain joins TRBV5-6 to TRBJ2-7; 10 nucleotides align to TRBD1. Germline lookup yields CDR1 SGHDT and CDR2 YYEEEE. There are 15 residues in the CDR3. V trimming: 5 bases; J trimming: 3 bases; junction bases outside the gene matches: 8. CDR3 in amino acids: CASSRPGQGYYEQYF. DNA for the CDR3: TGTGCCAGCAGTCGGCCGGGACAGGGGTACTACGAGCAGTACTTC.